This T cell receptor (beta chain) was sequenced in a study of post-analysis software for immune sequencing data. Study overall: Disease trajectories encompassed relapsing-remitting, secondary progressive and progressive-relapsing multiple sclerosis. Points from the study as a whole: Under the F measure, samples that were prepared in one batch clustered strongly together. Five or six TRBV segments, TRBV5-6, TRBV5-1 and TRBV20-1 among them, were found more frequent in patients than controls.

This CDR3 spans 16 amino acids. Looked up from germline, CDR1 is MNHEY and CDR2 is SVGAGI. Germline trimming cut 6 bases from V and 2 bases from J; bases unmatched to any gene: 6. This clonotype showed up just a few times. What it binds is not known. Prepared libraries of TCR beta cDNA carried unique molecular identifiers. Starting from approximately 1 to 10 million T cells, the study yielded 460,000 or so cDNA molecules. Each CDR3 protein is one row after TCRdb ran MiXCR on the PCR reads. This table has about 160,000 distinct CDR3 sequences, roughly 40% appearing once. This chain links TRBV6-5 with TRBJ2-3; 12 positions agree with TRBD2. Sequenced material: blood, taken after autologous hematopoietic stem cell transplantation. This receptor was identified in a girl aged 10 to 17 with multiple sclerosis. Here the CDR3 reads CASSPRTSGDTDTQYF. The CDR3 DNA reads TGTGCCAGCAGCCCTCGGACTAGCGGGGACACAGATACGCAGTATTTT.